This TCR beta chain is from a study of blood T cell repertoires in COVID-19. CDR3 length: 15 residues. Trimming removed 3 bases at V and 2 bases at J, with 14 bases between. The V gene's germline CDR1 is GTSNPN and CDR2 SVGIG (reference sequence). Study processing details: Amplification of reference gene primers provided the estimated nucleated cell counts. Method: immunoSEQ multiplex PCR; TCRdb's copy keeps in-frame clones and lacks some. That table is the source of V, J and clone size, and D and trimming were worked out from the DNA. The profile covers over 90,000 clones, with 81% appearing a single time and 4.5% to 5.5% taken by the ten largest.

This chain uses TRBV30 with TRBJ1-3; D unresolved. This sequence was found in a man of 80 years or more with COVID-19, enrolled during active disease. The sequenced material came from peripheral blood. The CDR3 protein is CAWRNRGTAGNTIYF. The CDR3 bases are TGTGCCTGGAGGAACCGGGGAACGGCTGGAAACACCATATATTTT.